These T cell receptor beta chains were read from a single sample in a study of post-analysis software for immune sequencing data. Via MiXCR, TCRdb re-called the PCR reads, giving one row per CDR3 protein. The sample holds approximately 660,000 distinct CDR3 sequences; approximately 60% are singletons and the top ten take about 11%. Sequencing was carried out using blood. The receptors shown here come from a girl aged 2 to 9 with multiple sclerosis. The CDR3 runs from the conserved cysteine through the conserved F or W. The order of the fields is J gene, V gene, clone size, D gene, CDR3 protein, CDR3 DNA. A D gene is named only where the DNA matches it firmly. The size entry is marked missing in some rows and otherwise reads once, few, many or a size class.

TRBJ2-7 | TRBV5-1 | . | TRBD2 | CASSPGASGRFEQYF | TGCGCCAGCAGCCCGGGAGCTAGCGGGAGATTCGAGCAGTACTTC
TRBJ2-1 | TRBV29-1 | . | . | CSVERLGEQFF | TGCAGCGTTGAGCGACTCGGTGAGCAGTTCTTC
TRBJ2-1 | TRBV29-1 | . | . | CSVEEVSDEQFF | TGCAGCGTTGAAGAAGTCTCGGATGAGCAGTTCTTC
TRBJ2-1 | TRBV20-1 | . | TRBD2 | CSLGGGSYNEQFF | TGCTCCCTGGGCGGGGGCTCCTACAATGAGCAGTTCTTC
TRBJ1-1 | TRBV6-1 | . | . | CASGPRVIPEAFF | TGTGCCAGCGGGCCGCGGGTCATACCTGAAGCTTTCTTT
TRBJ2-4 | TRBV20-1 | . | TRBD1 | CSASRGLAKNIQYF | TGCAGTGCTAGCAGGGGGCTAGCCAAAAACATTCAGTACTTC
TRBJ2-1 | TRBV7-2 | . | . | CASSLHWGSYNEQFF | TGTGCCAGCAGCTTGCACTGGGGGTCCTACAATGAGCAGTTCTTC
TRBJ2-7 | TRBV21-1 | . | . | CASTYRGEQYF | TGTGCCAGCACCTACAGGGGCGAGCAGTACTTC
TRBJ2-1 | TRBV7-9 | . | . | CASSATGTSLRNEQFF | TGTGCCAGCAGCGCTACCGGGACCAGCTTACGCAATGAGCAGTTCTTC
TRBJ1-1 | TRBV27 | few | . | CASSFPGGTEAFF | TGTGCCAGCAGTTTCCCCGGGGGCACTGAAGCTTTCTTT
TRBJ2-3 | TRBV10-3 | . | TRBD2 | CAISELVSGNTDTQYF | TGTGCCATCAGTGAGTTGGTTAGCGGGAACACAGATACGCAGTATTTT
TRBJ2-1 | TRBV29-1 | few | . | CSVEILASGEQFF | TGCAGCGTTGAAATCTTAGCCTCGGGTGAGCAGTTCTTC
TRBJ1-1 | TRBV6-6 | few | . | CASSWQGAEAFF | TGTGCCAGCAGTTGGCAGGGCGCTGAAGCTTTCTTT
TRBJ2-7 | TRBV7-8 | . | TRBD2 | CASSLGFAGGSYEQYF | TGTGCCAGCAGCTTAGGTTTCGCGGGAGGATCCTACGAGCAGTACTTC
TRBJ1-4 | TRBV6-2/TRBV6-3 | few | . | CASSYSRATNEKLFF | TGTGCCAGCAGTTACTCCCGTGCAACTAATGAAAAACTGTTTTTT
TRBJ1-2 | TRBV12-3/TRBV12-4 | . | . | CASSLQSAGYGYTF | TGTGCCAGCAGTTTACAGAGTGCTGGCTATGGCTACACCTTC
TRBJ2-5 | TRBV29-1 | . | TRBD2 | CSVEGLAGAETQYF | TGCAGCGTTGAGGGACTAGCGGGAGCTGAGACCCAGTACTTC
TRBJ2-1 | TRBV5-1 | . | . | CASSSNGLSRANEQFF | TGCGCCAGCAGCTCAAATGGGCTCTCAAGGGCCAATGAGCAGTTCTTC
TRBJ2-3 | TRBV29-1 | many | . | CSADRNTDTQYF | TGCAGCGCTGACAGGAACACAGATACGCAGTATTTT
TRBJ2-3 | TRBV7-2 | few | . | CASSLMQGNTDTQYF | TGTGCCAGCAGCTTGATGCAAGGGAACACAGATACGCAGTATTTT
TRBJ2-1 | TRBV5-6 | . | TRBD2 | CASSLDLAGIGEQFF | TGTGCCAGCAGCTTGGACCTAGCGGGAATAGGTGAGCAGTTCTTC
TRBJ2-5 | TRBV12-3/TRBV12-4 | . | . | CASSLRRGRETQYF | TGTGCCAGCAGTTTAAGGAGGGGTCGAGAGACCCAGTACTTC